The 21 T cell receptor beta chains below were found in one sample sequenced in a study of blood T cell repertoires in COVID-19. Libraries were prepared by immunoSEQ multiplex PCR; TCRdb keeps only in-frame clonotypes and omits some of them. The repertoire holds a few hundred thousand clones, with about 90% as singletons. Input material: PBMCs or T cells enriched from blood (not recorded which). These receptors were taken from a woman in her twenties or thirties who had recovered from COVID-19.

V gene TRBV11-1 combines with J gene TRBJ2-1; D unclear. This CDR3 is 13 amino acids long. Per the germline V gene, CDR1 is SGHAT and CDR2 is FQDESV (reference sequence). Deletions cut 2 bases from V and 6 bases from J, with 8 bases between. The CDR3 bases are TGTGCCAGCAGCTTAAGCGCTCCCAATGAGCAGTTCTTC. Amino acid sequence: CASSLSAPNEQFF. The full variable domain, completed using reference TRBV11-1 and TRBJ2-1, is EAEVAQSPRYKITEKSQAVAFWCDPISGHATLYWYRQILGQGPELLVQFQDESVVDDSQLPKDRFSAERLKGVDSTLKIQPAELGDSAMYLCASSLSAPNEQFFGPGTRLTVL.

The V gene is TRBV5-6, the J gene TRBJ2-1, with D possibly matching TRBD1 (6 bases). The length of the CDR3 is 15 residues. The germline CDR1 and CDR2 sequences are SGHDT and YYEEEE. V lost 1 base and J lost 6, with 14 bases in between. CDR3 bases: TGTGCCAGCAGCTTGTTTACAGGGTTTGGCAATGAGCAGTTCTTC. Its protein is CASSLFTGFGNEQFF.

J is TRBJ1-5 and V is TRBV30; tentative D call: TRBD1 (6 bases). There are 14 residues in the CDR3. The V gene's germline CDR1 is GTSNPN and CDR2 SVGIG (reference sequence). The ends were cut back, 0 bases at V and 3 bases at J, with 9 bases in the middle. The CDR3 nucleotides are TGTGCCTGGAGTGTAGACAGGTACAATCAGCCCCAGCATTTT. Translated: CAWSVDRYNQPQHF.

Concerning this clone itself: The same CDR3 is also encoded by other DNA sequences in this sample. This chain links TRBV5-1 with TRBJ1-1; D gene ambiguous. The CDR3 is 12 amino acids. Germline-derived CDR1 and CDR2 are SGHRS and YFSETQ. Trimming took 4 bases from V and 5 from J, leaving 9 bases between them. The CDR3 sequence is CASSGESTEAFF. The DNA for the CDR3 is TGCGCCAGCAGCGGGGAGAGTACTGAAGCTTTCTTT.

The sample holds one count of this clone. The gene calls are TRBV19 and TRBJ2-7; 12 positions match TRBD2. Germline V CDR1 and CDR2: LNHDA, SQIVND (reference sequence). The CDR3 spans 16 residues. V was pared by 4 bases and J by 3 bases, with 7 bases of the junction left unmatched. CDR3 bases: TGTGCCAGTAGTAGAAGGACTAGCGGGGACCTCTACGAGCAGTACTTC. Protein sequence: CASSRRTSGDLYEQYF.

This rearrangement joins TRBV19 to TRBJ2-7; 11 bases match TRBD1. The CDR3 has 15 amino acids. The V segment lost 2 bases and the J segment 3 bases; nucleotides outside the gene matches: 3. Per the germline V gene, CDR1 is LNHDA and CDR2 is SQIVND (reference sequence). CDR3 DNA: TGTGCCAGTAGTATAAAGGGACAGGGGGACTACGAGCAGTACTTC. Its translation: CASSIKGQGDYEQYF.

This rearrangement joins TRBV30 to TRBJ1-1, with TRBD1 as a possible D gene (5 bases). Trimming took off 8 bases at V and 5 bases at J, with 21 bases between the two ends. The CDR3 has 14 residues. Per the germline V gene, CDR1 is GTSNPN and CDR2 is SVGIG (reference sequence). The CDR3 loop is CAHQPGQGGTEAFF. CDR3 coding DNA: TGTGCCCATCAACCGGGCCAGGGTGGGACTGAAGCTTTCTTT.

This clone was counted a single time. The chain has TRBV5-1 and TRBJ1-2; no clear D. Germline V gene data show CDR1 as SGHRS and CDR2 as YFSETQ. The CDR3 extends over 15 amino acids. The V end lost 0 bases, the J end lost 0 bases, and 9 bases lay between the germline ends. This CDR3 reads CASSLARGTNYGYTF. For the CDR3, the DNA is TGCGCCAGCAGCTTGGCCCGGGGAACTAACTATGGCTACACCTTC.

In DNA, the CDR3 is TGTGCCAGCAGCTCCGGTCAAATAACTAGCGAAGAGCAGTACTTC. It translates to CASSSGQITSEEQYF. The V and J genes are TRBV7-9 and TRBJ2-7, with 7 bases aligning to TRBD2. Germline V gene data show CDR1 as SEHNR and CDR2 as FQNEAQ (reference sequence). The CDR3 is 15 residues long. The ends lost 4 bases at V and 7 bases at J; junction bases unmatched: 13. The whole variable domain, filled in from reference TRBV7-9 and TRBJ2-7, reads DTGVSQNPRHKITKRGQNVTFRCDPISEHNRLYWYRQTLGQGPEFLTYFQNEAQLEKSRLLSDRFSAERPKGSFSTLEIQRTEQGDSAMYLCASSSGQITSEEQYFGPGTRLTVT.

V and J are TRBV20-1 and TRBJ1-2; D remains unclear. Germline V gene lookup returns CDR1 DFQATT and CDR2 SNEGSKA (reference sequence). The V end lost 3 bases, the J end lost 8 bases, and 13 bases lay between the germline ends. The CDR3 has 12 amino acids. The CDR3 loop reads CSASLESAGYTF. CDR3 coding DNA: TGCAGTGCTAGTTTAGAATCCGCCGGCTACACCTTC.

J is TRBJ2-3 and V is TRBV4-1, with D tentatively TRBD1 (6 bases). The V end lost 0 bases, the J end lost 4 bases, and 8 bases lay between the germline ends. CDR1 and CDR2 (germline): MGHRA, YSYEKL. This CDR3 has 14 amino acids. In nucleotides, the CDR3 is TGCGCCAGCAGCCAAGAAGGGGGTCCAGATACGCAGTATTTT. Residues: CASSQEGGPDTQYF.

The chain employs TRBV18 and TRBJ2-7, with a tentative D call TRBD1 (6 bases). The CDR3 contains 14 residues. CDR1 and CDR2 from the germline V gene are KGHSH and LQKENI. V dropped 6 bases and J dropped 3 bases, with 15 bases sitting between them. The CDR3 coding sequence is TGTGCCAGCTCCCGCGACAGGTGGGGCTACGAGCAGTACTTC. This sequence encodes CASSRDRWGYEQYF.

The V call is TRBV5-1, the J call TRBJ1-2; D unclear. Germline V CDR1 and CDR2: SGHRS, YFSETQ. Trimming pared 3 bases from V and 6 bases from J, leaving 12 bases between. The CDR3 covers 13 residues. The CDR3 loop is CASSWQGEDGYTF. DNA for the CDR3: TGCGCCAGCAGCTGGCAAGGAGAGGATGGCTACACCTTC.

The chain is built from TRBV7-8 and TRBJ2-5; a possible D gene is TRBD1 (5 bases). V was trimmed by 5 bases and J by 2 bases, leaving 21 bases between them. The CDR3 has 17 residues. Germline CDR1 SGHVS, CDR2 FQNEAQ. CDR3 DNA: TGTGCCAGCAGCCGCCAACCGCGACAGCGAAATCAAGAGACCCAGTACTTC. As protein: CASSRQPRQRNQETQYF.

V is TRBV7-2 and J is TRBJ1-1; D not resolved. V dropped 7 bases and J dropped 6 bases, with 18 bases sitting between them. CDR1 and CDR2 (germline): SGHTA, FQGNSA. This CDR3 has 14 amino acids. The CDR3 bases are TGTGCCAGCACCCTGATTCGGGGTGTGGCTGAAGCTTTCTTT. Translated: CASTLIRGVAEAFF.

V usage is TRBV6-1 and J usage is TRBJ1-1; D is unresolved. Germline CDR1 is MNHNS and CDR2 is SASEGT. This CDR3 region has 16 residues. V was pared by 2 bases and J by 2 bases, with 15 bases between. CDR3 sequence reads: CASSELGGAANTEAFF. The CDR3 bases are TGTGCCAGCAGTGAATTGGGAGGTGCAGCCAACACTGAAGCTTTCTTT.

The chain has TRBV6-2 or TRBV6-3 and TRBJ2-7; D possibly corresponds to TRBD2 (6 bases). Trimming cost V 0 bases and J 1 base, with 10 bases left between them. Germline CDR1 is MNHEY and CDR2 is SVGEGT. The CDR3 is 15 residues long. The CDR3 nucleotides read TGTGCCAGCAGTTACTCGAGCGGGCGATCCTACGAGCAGTACTTC. Translated, it gives CASSYSSGRSYEQYF.

This clone came up once. CDR3 bases: TGTGCCAGCAGCCCGGGGACTTCATATCAGCCCCAGCATTTT. Translation gives CASSPGTSYQPQHF. This chain connects TRBV7-2 to TRBJ1-5; tentative D call: TRBD1 (5 bases). Germline-derived CDR1 and CDR2 are SGHTA and FQGNSA. Trimming pared 5 bases from V and 5 bases from J, leaving 13 bases between. The CDR3 spans 14 residues.

This chain joins TRBV29-1 and TRBJ1-2; a weak D match, TRBD1 (5 bases). This CDR3 spans 13 amino acids. Trimming took 6 bases from V and 8 from J, leaving 19 bases between them. Per germline, CDR1 SQVTM and CDR2 ANQGSEA. DNA of the CDR3: TGCAGCGTCGCCAGGGAGGGACCGGAGGGCTACACCTTC. Its protein product is CSVAREGPEGYTF.

A few counts support this clone. V is TRBV30 and J is TRBJ1-3, with 10 bases fitting TRBD1. The trim removed 4 bases at V and 0 bases at J, leaving 9 bases unmatched. This CDR3 region has 17 residues. The V gene's germline CDR1 is GTSNPN and CDR2 SVGIG (reference sequence). The CDR3 coding sequence is TGTGCCTGGACGACAGGGGGCCCTGAAATCTCTGGAAACACCATATATTTT. It yields the protein CAWTTGGPEISGNTIYF. Full variable domain (outside the CDR3, taken from reference TRBV30 and TRBJ1-3): SQTIHQWPATLVQPVGSPLSLECTVEGTSNPNLYWYRQAAGRGLQLLFYSVGIGQISSEVPQNLSASRPQDRQFILSSKKLLLSDSGFYLCAWTTGGPEISGNTIYFGEGSWLTVV.

V is TRBV28 and J is TRBJ2-4, with D perhaps matching TRBD2 (6 bases). Trimming took off 5 bases at V and 0 bases at J, with 20 bases between the two ends. Germline loops: CDR1 MDHEN, CDR2 SYDVKM. The CDR3 sequence is 18 residues long. The CDR3 DNA sequence: TGTGCCAGCAGTAGCCACCGCAAGGAGGGACTAGCCAAAAACATTCAGTACTTC. This translates into CASSSHRKEGLAKNIQYF.